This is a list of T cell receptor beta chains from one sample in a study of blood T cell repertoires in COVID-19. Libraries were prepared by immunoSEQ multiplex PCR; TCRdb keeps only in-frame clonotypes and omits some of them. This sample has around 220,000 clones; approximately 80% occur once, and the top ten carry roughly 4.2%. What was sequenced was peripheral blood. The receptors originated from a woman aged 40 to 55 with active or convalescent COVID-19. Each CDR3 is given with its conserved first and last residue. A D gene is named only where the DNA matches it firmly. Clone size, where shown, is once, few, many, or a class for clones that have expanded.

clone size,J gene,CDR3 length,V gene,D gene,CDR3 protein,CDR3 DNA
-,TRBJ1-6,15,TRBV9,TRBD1,CASSVGTARNSPLHF,TGTGCCAGCAGCGTTGGGACAGCCCGGAATTCACCCCTCCACTTT
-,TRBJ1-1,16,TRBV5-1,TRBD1,CASSRYPTGQNTEAFF,TGCGCCAGCAGCAGGTACCCGACAGGGCAGAACACTGAAGCTTTCTTT
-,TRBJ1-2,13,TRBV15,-,CATSRGAKYGYTF,TGTGCCACCAGCAGAGGGGCAAAGTATGGCTACACCTTC
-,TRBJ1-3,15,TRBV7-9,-,CASSTTGPTGNTIYF,TGTGCCAGCAGCACCACAGGGCCGACTGGAAACACCATATATTTT
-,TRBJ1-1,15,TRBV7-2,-,CASSSQGSVDTEAFF,TGTGCCAGCAGCTCACAGGGTTCTGTCGACACTGAAGCTTTCTTT
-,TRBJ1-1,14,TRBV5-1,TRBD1,CASSLERAGQEAFF,TGCGCCAGCAGCTTGGAAAGGGCGGGACAGGAAGCTTTCTTT
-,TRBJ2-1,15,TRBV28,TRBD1,CASSLRGGYSNEQFF,TGTGCCAGCAGTTTAAGAGGGGGCTACAGCAATGAGCAGTTCTTC
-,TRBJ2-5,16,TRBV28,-,CASSSAAGKGAETQYF,TGTGCCAGCAGTTCAGCTGCGGGGAAGGGGGCTGAGACCCAGTACTTC
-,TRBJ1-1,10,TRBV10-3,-,CATDNTEAFF,TGTGCTACAGACAACACTGAAGCTTTCTTT
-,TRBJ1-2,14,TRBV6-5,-,CASGQAGRYYGYTF,TGTGCCAGCGGCCAGGCCGGTCGCTACTATGGCTACACCTTC
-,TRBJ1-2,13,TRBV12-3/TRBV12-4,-,CASSLRVGYGYTF,TGTGCCAGCAGTCTCAGGGTTGGCTATGGCTACACCTTC
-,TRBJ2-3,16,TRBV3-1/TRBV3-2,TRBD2,CASSLKAGGLSDTQYF,TGTGCCAGCAGCCTGAAAGCGGGGGGGTTGTCAGATACGCAGTATTTT
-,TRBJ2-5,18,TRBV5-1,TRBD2,CASSLRPGGGGAGETQYF,TGCGCCAGCAGCTTGCGCCCCGGAGGCGGGGGGGCCGGAGAGACCCAGTACTTC
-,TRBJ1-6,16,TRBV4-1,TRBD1,CASSQDRDRGNSPLHF,TGCGCCAGCAGCCAAGATCGAGACAGGGGTAATTCACCCCTCCACTTT
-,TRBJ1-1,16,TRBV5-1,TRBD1,CASSLASGGLDTEAFF,TGCGCCAGCAGCTTGGCCTCAGGGGGCTTGGACACTGAAGCTTTCTTT
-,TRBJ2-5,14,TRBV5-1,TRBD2,CASSISGGDETQYF,TGCGCCAGCAGCATTAGCGGGGGGGATGAGACCCAGTACTTC
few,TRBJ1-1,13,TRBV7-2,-,CASSPWAGTEAFF,TGTGCCAGCAGCCCCTGGGCCGGCACTGAAGCTTTCTTT
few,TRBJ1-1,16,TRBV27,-,CASSPGGWVLNTEAFF,TGTGCCAGCAGTCCCGGGGGGTGGGTTCTGAACACTGAAGCTTTCTTT
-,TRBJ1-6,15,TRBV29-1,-,CSVYAPGGDNSPLHF,TGCAGCGTTTACGCCCCGGGGGGGGATAATTCACCCCTCCACTTT
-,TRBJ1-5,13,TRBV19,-,CASSTGSNQPQHF,TGTGCCAGTAGCACAGGGAGCAATCAGCCCCAGCATTTT
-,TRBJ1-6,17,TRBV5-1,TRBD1,CASSKRGQGVTNSPLHF,TGCGCCAGCAGCAAACGAGGACAGGGGGTGACAAATTCACCCCTCCACTTT
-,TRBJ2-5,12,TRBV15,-,CATSRDGGFLYF,TGTGCCACCAGCAGAGATGGAGGGTTTCTGTACTTC
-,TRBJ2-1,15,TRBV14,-,CASSQVSGGHNEQFF,TGTGCCAGCAGCCAAGTAAGTGGAGGGCACAATGAGCAGTTCTTC
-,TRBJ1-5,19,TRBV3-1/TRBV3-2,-,CASSQDLGQGIGSNQPQHF,TGTGCCAGCAGCCAAGATCTAGGGCAGGGGATTGGGAGCAATCAGCCCCAGCATTTT